One and the same sample provided the 10 T cell receptor beta chains below, sequenced in a study of T cell responses to AZD1222 COVID-19 vaccine. Only in-frame clones appear in the TCRdb table, and some are missing; sequencing was by immunoSEQ multiplex PCR. Of 150,000 to 200,000 clones listed, approximately 90% are singletons. Sequenced material: peripheral blood, taken on day 0 of AZD1222 vaccination. The receptors originated from an adult in good health.

The chain joins TRBV2 to TRBJ1-5; weak D call: TRBD1 (5 bases). The germline CDR1 and CDR2 sequences are SNHLY and FYNNEI. Trimming left V 6 bases short and J 0 bases short, with 12 bases between. CDR3 length equals 15 residues. CDR3 sequence: CASRRGLHSNQPQHF. The CDR3 DNA sequence: TGTGCCAGCAGAAGGGGACTGCATAGCAATCAGCCCCAGCATTTT.

The rearrangement links TRBV7-2 to TRBJ2-7; D remains ambiguous. Looked up from germline, CDR1 is SGHTA and CDR2 is FQGNSA. Trimming cost V 1 base and J 0 bases, with 13 bases left between them. The CDR3 spans 16 residues. CDR3 DNA: TGTGCCAGCAGCTTAGGGTTGGGCGGAAGCTCCTACGAGCAGTACTTC. This sequence encodes CASSLGLGGSSYEQYF.

The chain carries TRBV5-1 and TRBJ1-2; D unclear. Trimming stripped 0 bases from V and 4 bases from J, with 7 bases between. This CDR3 region has 13 residues. CDR1 and CDR2 (germline): SGHRS, YFSETQ. The CDR3 DNA reads as TGCGCCAGCAGCTTGGGGGTGGCCTATGGCTACACCTTC. Translating it yields CASSLGVAYGYTF.

The chain links TRBV7-2 to TRBJ2-1, with D perhaps matching TRBD1 (6 bases). Germline lookup yields CDR1 SGHTA and CDR2 FQGNSA. V was clipped by 6 bases and J by 6 bases, with 15 bases between them. This CDR3 is 14 amino acids long. DNA of the CDR3: TGTGCCAGCAGAACCAGGGGTGGGGCCAATGAGCAGTTCTTC. Its protein is CASRTRGGANEQFF.

This chain links TRBV18 with TRBJ2-7, with 9 nucleotides matching TRBD2. Trimming at V came to 3 bases and at J to 7 bases, leaving 7 bases not matched to a gene. Germline lookup yields CDR1 KGHSH and CDR2 LQKENI. The CDR3 covers 14 residues. CDR3: CASSPGALAGEQYF. The DNA for the CDR3 is TGTGCCAGCTCACCGGGGGCGCTAGCGGGAGAGCAGTACTTC.

CDR3 DNA sequence: TGTGCCAGCCTCCCCCAGGGGAGCACCGGGGAGCTGTTTTTT. It codes for CASLPQGSTGELFF. This chain uses TRBV21-1 with TRBJ2-2; TRBD1 is the table's D call and was not checked against the DNA. TRBV21-1 is a listed pseudogene. The CDR3 loop spans 14 amino acids.

The CDR3: CASSVTDRAAKNIQYF. CDR3 nucleotide sequence: TGTGCCAGCAGCGTAACCGACAGGGCGGCCAAAAACATTCAGTACTTC. The genes are TRBV9 and TRBJ2-4; 7 bases are shared with TRBD1. This CDR3 is 16 amino acids long. Germline V gene sequence: CDR1 SGDLS, CDR2 YYNGEE. The V segment lost 1 base and the J segment 1 base; nucleotides outside the gene matches: 5.

The chain has TRBV24-1 and TRBJ2-5; possible D gene TRBD1, 6 bases. The CDR3 consists of 16 residues. The germline V gene has CDR1 KGHDR and CDR2 SFDVKD. V was pared by 0 bases and J by 5 bases, with 15 bases between. CDR3 nucleotides: TGTGCCACCAGTGATTTGACGGCAGGGGCAGGCGAGACCCAGTACTTC. It yields the protein CATSDLTAGAGETQYF.

The chain couples TRBV24-1 to TRBJ1-2; 12 bases line up with TRBD1. Germline V CDR1 and CDR2: KGHDR, SFDVKD. V dropped 6 bases and J dropped 1; count of bases not matched to a gene: 11. The CDR3 has 18 residues. CDR3 region: CATSICRDRGRGNYGYTF. CDR3 nucleotides: TGTGCCACCAGTATTTGCCGGGACAGGGGGCGGGGTAACTATGGCTACACCTTC.

The V call is TRBV27, the J call TRBJ1-1; the D gene is possibly TRBD1 (5 bases). CDR1 is MNHEY, CDR2 SMNVEV, per germline (reference sequence). This CDR3 contains 17 residues. Trimming took 6 bases from V and 1 from J, leaving 21 bases between them. In DNA, the CDR3 is TGTGCCAGCAGATCCCCCATTGCAGGGCCTACGAACACTGAAGCTTTCTTT. It yields the protein CASRSPIAGPTNTEAFF.